What follows is one TCR beta chain and its context. The antigen remains unidentified. In the naive CD8 group, cells lacked CD45RO and were positively selected for CCR7, so terminally differentiated effector memory CD45RA+ cells were left out. Deep was the level used in running the assay. Libraries were prepared by immunoSEQ multiplex PCR; TCRdb keeps only in-frame clonotypes and omits some of them. Of about 580,000 clones listed, roughly 98% are singletons. The data derive from a study of shared clonotypes between healthy human individuals. In the study overall: Plates per donor: three CD4 naive, three CD4 memory, two CD8 naive, one CD8 memory. Study results and limitations: Naive subsets usually exceeded memory subsets in estimated richness. Among non-shared clonotypes, generation probabilities were lower than among those shared by all four donors.

V shed 4 bases and J 7 bases; nucleotides not matched to a gene: 6. Germline V CDR1 and CDR2: SGHAT, FQNNGV. CDR3 length: 14 amino acids. The sample taken for sequencing was naive CD8+ T cells sorted from blood. J is TRBJ2-1 and V is TRBV11-2; TRBD1 aligns across 8 bases. This TCR was recovered from a man younger than 45 in good health. The CDR3 spells CASSSGQGWNEQFF. The DNA for the CDR3 is TGTGCCAGCAGCTCAGGACAGGGATGGAATGAGCAGTTCTTC. Full variable domain (rest looked up from reference TRBV11-2 and TRBJ2-1): EAGVAQSPRYKIIEKRQSVAFWCNPISGHATLYWYQQILGQGPKLLIQFQNNGVVDDSQLPKDRFSAERLKGVDSTLKIQPAKLEDSAVYLCASSSGQGWNEQFFGPGTRLTVL.